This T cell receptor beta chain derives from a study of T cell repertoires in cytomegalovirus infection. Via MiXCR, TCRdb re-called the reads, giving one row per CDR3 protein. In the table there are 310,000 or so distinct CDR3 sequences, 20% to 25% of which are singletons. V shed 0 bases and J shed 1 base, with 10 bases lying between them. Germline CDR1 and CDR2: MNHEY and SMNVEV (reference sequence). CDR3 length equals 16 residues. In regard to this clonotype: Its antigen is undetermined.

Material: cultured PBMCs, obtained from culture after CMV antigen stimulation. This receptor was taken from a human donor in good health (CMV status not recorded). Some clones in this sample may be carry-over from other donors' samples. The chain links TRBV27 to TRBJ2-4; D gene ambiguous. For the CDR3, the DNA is TGTGCCAGCAGTTTATCGCCCGGCCCGGCCAAAAACATTCAGTACTTC. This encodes CASSLSPGPAKNIQYF.